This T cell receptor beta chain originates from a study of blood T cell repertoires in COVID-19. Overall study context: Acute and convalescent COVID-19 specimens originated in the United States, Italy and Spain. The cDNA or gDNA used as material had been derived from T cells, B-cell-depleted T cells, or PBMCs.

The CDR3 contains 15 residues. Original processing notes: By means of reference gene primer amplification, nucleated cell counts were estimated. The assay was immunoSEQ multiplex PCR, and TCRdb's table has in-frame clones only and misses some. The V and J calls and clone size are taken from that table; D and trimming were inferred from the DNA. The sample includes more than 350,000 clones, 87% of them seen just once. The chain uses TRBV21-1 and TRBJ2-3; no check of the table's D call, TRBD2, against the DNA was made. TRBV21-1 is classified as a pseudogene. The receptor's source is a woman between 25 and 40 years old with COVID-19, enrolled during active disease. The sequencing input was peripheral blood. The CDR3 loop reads CASSSKGGYTDTQYF. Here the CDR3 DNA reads TGTGCCAGCAGCTCAAAGGGGGGGTACACAGATACGCAGTATTTT.